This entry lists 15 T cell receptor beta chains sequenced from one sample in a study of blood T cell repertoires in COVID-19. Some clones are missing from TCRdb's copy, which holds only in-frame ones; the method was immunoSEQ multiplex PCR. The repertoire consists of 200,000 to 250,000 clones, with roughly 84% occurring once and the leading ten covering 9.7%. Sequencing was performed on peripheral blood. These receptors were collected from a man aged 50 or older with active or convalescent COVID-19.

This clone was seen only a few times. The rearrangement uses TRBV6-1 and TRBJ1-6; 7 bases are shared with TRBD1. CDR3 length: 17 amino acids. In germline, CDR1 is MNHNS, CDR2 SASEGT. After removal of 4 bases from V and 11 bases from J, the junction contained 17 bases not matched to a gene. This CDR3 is CASSVRDSTIQGPPLHF. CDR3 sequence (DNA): TGTGCCAGCAGTGTCCGGGACAGCACTATCCAGGGGCCACCCCTCCACTTT.

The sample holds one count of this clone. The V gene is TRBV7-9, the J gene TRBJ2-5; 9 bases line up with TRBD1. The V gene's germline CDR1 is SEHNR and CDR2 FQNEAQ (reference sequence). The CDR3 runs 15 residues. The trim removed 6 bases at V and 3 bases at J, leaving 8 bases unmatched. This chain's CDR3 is CASRPSTGGKETQYF. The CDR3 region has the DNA TGTGCCAGCAGACCTTCGACAGGGGGGAAAGAGACCCAGTACTTC.

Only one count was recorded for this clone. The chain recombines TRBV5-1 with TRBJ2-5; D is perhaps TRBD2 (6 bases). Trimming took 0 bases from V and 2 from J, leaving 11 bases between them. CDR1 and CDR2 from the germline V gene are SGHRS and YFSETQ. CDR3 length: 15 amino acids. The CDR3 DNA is TGCGCCAGCAGCTTGGGGCCGGGGGAGCAAGAGACCCAGTACTTC. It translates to CASSLGPGEQETQYF.

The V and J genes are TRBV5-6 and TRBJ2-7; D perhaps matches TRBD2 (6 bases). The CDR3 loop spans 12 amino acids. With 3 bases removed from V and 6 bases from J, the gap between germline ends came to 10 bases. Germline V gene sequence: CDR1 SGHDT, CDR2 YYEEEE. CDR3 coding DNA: TGTGCCAGCAGCTCGACTAGGGCCGAGCAGTACGTC. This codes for CASSSTRAEQYV.

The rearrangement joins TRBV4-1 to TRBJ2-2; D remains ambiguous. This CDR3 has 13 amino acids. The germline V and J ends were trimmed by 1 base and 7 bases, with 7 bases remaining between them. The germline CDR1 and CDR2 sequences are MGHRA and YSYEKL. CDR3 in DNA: TGCGCCAGCAGCCAAGTGGAGATCGGGGAGCTGTTTTTT. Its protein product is CASSQVEIGELFF.

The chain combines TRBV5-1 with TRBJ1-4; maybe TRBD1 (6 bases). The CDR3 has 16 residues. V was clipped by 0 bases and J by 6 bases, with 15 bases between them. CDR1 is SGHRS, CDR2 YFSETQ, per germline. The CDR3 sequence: CASSLGGQPWYEKLFF. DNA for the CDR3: TGCGCCAGCAGCTTGGGAGGACAGCCATGGTATGAAAAACTGTTTTTT. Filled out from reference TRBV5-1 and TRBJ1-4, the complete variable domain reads KAGVTQTPRYLIKTRGQQVTLSCSPISGHRSVSWYQQTPGQGLQFLFEYFSETQRNKGNFPGRFSGRQFSNSRSEMNVSTLELGDSALYLCASSLGGQPWYEKLFFGSGTQLSVL.

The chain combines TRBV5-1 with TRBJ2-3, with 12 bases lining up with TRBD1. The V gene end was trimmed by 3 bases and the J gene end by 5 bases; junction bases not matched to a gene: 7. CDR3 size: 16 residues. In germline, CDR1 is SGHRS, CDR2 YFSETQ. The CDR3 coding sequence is TGCGCCAGCAGCTATGGGGGACAGGGGGCGCGAGATACGCAGTATTTT. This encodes CASSYGGQGARDTQYF.

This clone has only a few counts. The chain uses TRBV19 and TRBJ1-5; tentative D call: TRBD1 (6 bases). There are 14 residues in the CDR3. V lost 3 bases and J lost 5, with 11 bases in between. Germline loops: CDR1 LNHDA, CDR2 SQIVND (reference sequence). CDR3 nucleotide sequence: TGTGCCAGTAGTATCGGGGGGGGGCATCAGCCCCAGCATTTT. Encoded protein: CASSIGGGHQPQHF.

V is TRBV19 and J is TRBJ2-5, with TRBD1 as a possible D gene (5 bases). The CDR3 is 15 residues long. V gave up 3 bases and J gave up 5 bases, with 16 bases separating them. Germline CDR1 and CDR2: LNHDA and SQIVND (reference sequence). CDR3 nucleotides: TGTGCCAGTAGTATGGGGCTAGTCGGCGGTGAGACCCAGTACTTC. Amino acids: CASSMGLVGGETQYF.

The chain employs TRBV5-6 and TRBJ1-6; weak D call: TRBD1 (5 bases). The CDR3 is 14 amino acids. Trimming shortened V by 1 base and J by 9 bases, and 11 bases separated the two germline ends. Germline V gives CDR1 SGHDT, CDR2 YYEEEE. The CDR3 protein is CASSLLVGRSPLHF. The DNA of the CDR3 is TGTGCCAGCAGCTTGTTGGTGGGGCGTTCACCCCTCCACTTT.

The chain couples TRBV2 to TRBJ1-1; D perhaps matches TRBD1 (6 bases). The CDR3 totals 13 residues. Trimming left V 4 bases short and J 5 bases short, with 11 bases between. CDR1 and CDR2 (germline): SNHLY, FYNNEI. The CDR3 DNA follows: TGTGCCAGCAGTGCCTCAGGGGTAACTGAAGCTTTCTTT. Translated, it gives CASSASGVTEAFF.

CDR3 in amino acids: CASSQVRETQYF. CDR3 DNA sequence: TGTGCCAGCAGTCAGGTCCGGGAGACCCAGTACTTC. The rearrangement uses TRBV6-2 or TRBV6-3 and TRBJ2-5; D gene unclear. CDR3 length: 12 residues. Germline lookup yields CDR1 MNHEY and CDR2 SVGEGT. V lost 5 bases and J lost 5, with 9 bases in between.

The CDR3 here is CASRDRRDTEAFF. The CDR3, as DNA: TGTGCCAGTAGGGACAGGCGGGACACTGAAGCTTTCTTT. The rearrangement joins TRBV19 to TRBJ1-1, with 7 bases identical to TRBD1. Germline CDR1 LNHDA, CDR2 SQIVND (reference sequence). This CDR3 spans 13 amino acids. V gave up 6 bases and J gave up 3 bases; unmatched junction bases: 4.

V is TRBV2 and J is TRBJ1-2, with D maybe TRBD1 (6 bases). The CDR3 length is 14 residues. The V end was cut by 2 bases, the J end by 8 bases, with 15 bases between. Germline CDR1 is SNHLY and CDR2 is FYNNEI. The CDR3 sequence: CASSELERGGGYTF. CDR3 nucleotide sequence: TGTGCCAGCAGTGAACTCGAGAGGGGGGGCGGCTACACCTTC.

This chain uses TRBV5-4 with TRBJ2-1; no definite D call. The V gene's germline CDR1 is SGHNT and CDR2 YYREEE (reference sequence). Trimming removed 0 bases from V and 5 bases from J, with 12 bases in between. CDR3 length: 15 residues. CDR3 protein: CASSLGLTLNNEQFF. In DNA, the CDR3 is TGTGCCAGCAGCTTGGGCTTAACCCTAAACAATGAGCAGTTCTTC.